These 5 T cell receptor beta chains share one sample of origin, sequenced in a study. MiXCR was run by TCRdb on the RT-PCR reads, yielding one entry per CDR3 protein. The sample consists of about 700,000 distinct CDR3 sequences, around 14% of them appearing once. The sequenced sample consisted of memory CD4+ T cells from blood. These receptors were taken from a female donor in good health, serving as a healthy control.

The chain links TRBV5-1 to TRBJ2-2; 9 bases line up with TRBD2. J gave up 5 bases and V 4 bases, and 12 bases lay outside the gene matches. The length of the CDR3 is 17 residues. The germline gives CDR1 SGHRS, CDR2 YFSETQ. The DNA for the CDR3 is TGCGCCAGCAGCGTGGGACTAGCTCGGGGAGTAACCGGGGAGCTGTTTTTT. This encodes CASSVGLARGVTGELFF.

The chain joins TRBV20-1 to TRBJ1-5, with D perhaps TRBD1 (6 bases). This CDR3 has 14 residues. Between the trimmed V and J ends, which lost 3 bases and 7 bases, there was a span of 16 bases. Germline-derived CDR1 and CDR2 are DFQATT and SNEGSKA (reference sequence). The CDR3 reads CSARGAAPGQPQHF. The CDR3 DNA reads TGCAGTGCTAGGGGGGCAGCACCAGGGCAGCCCCAGCATTTT.

This clonotype showed up many times. V gene TRBV7-9 combines with J gene TRBJ2-1, with D perhaps given as TRBD1 or TRBD2 (5 bases each). The V gene's germline CDR1 is SEHNR and CDR2 FQNEAQ (reference sequence). There are 15 residues in the CDR3. Trimming removed 1 base at V and 6 bases at J, with 13 bases between. CDR3: CASSLEGRIANEQFF. CDR3 DNA: TGTGCCAGCAGCTTAGAGGGACGGATTGCCAATGAGCAGTTCTTC.

In its sample, this clonotype was seen a few times. The V call is TRBV15, the J call TRBJ1-5; no clear D gene. Trimming took 4 bases from V and 4 from J, leaving 8 bases between them. This CDR3 contains 13 residues. In germline, CDR1 is LNHNV, CDR2 YYDKDF (reference sequence). CDR3 bases: TGTGCCACCAGCAAGGTAGGGAATCAGCCCCAGCATTTT. It encodes CATSKVGNQPQHF.

The rearrangement uses TRBV20-1 and TRBJ1-2; D uncertain. The CDR3 has 12 residues. Per the germline V gene, CDR1 is DFQATT and CDR2 is SNEGSKA (reference sequence). V was clipped by 3 bases and J by 8 bases, with 13 bases between them. CDR3 sequence reads: CSASIQTQGYTF. The DNA for the CDR3 is TGCAGTGCTAGTATACAGACTCAAGGCTACACCTTC.